A selection of T cell receptor beta chains follows, all from one sample in a study of OX40 agonist ivuxolimab in advanced cancers. The assay was immunoSEQ multiplex PCR, and TCRdb's table has in-frame clones only and misses some. The table has 60,000 to 100,000 clones, around nine tenths seen once; the top ten hold less than 0.25%. The input for sequencing was CD4+ or CD8+ T cells sorted from blood, taken in a trial of the OX40 agonist ivuxolimab. The receptors were gathered from an adult with an advanced solid tumor such as melanoma, head and neck, liver or kidney cancer. Each CDR3 is given with its conserved first and last residue. D genes are given only for firm matches.

TRBD1	TRBV5-1	17	CASSLDADRGSYEKLFF
.	TRBV11-2	15	CASSLGLSGTGELFF
TRBD2	TRBV5-4	17	CASSRGPGTSGDYEQYF
.	TRBV28	14	CASSPHDRSYEQYF
.	TRBV11-2	14	CASSVGLQRSEQFF
TRBD2	TRBV19	14	CASRREGAYNEQFF
.	TRBV19	14	CASSILRGDYGYTF
.	TRBV19	16	CASSTYAAGRSYEQYF
TRBD2	TRBV11-2	18	CASSLGLAGGMLGETQYF
.	TRBV2	13	CASSYRGNEKLFF
TRBD2	TRBV5-1	17	CASSRKTSGEGQETQYF
.	TRBV13	14	CASSRGRPPSEQYF
TRBD1	TRBV11-3	15	CASSLAGQGPYEQYF
.	TRBV21-1	13	CASSKVQGPEQYF
TRBD1	TRBV6-6	14	CATRTGGSGNTIYF
.	TRBV29-1	13	CSAGRTMNTEAFF
.	TRBV11-3	16	CASSVSGTLMNNEQFF
.	TRBV6-5	13	CASAQTINNEQFF
TRBD2	TRBV11-3	16	CASSIRTSGSVETQYF
TRBD1	TRBV11-2	15	CASSAWTGATDTQYF
.	TRBV28	13	CASSLDATDTQYF
.	TRBV27	18	CASSLIGPLGTGSYGYTF
TRBD2	TRBV12-5	16	CASGLVVSGRDNEQFF
TRBD2	TRBV10-1	19	CASSESAGNSGRRGDTQYF
.	TRBV10-3	12	CAISNLNTEAFF
.	TRBV28	19	CASSRLGLPNFANTGELFF
.	TRBV19	16	CASSIDRQGRVQPQHF
.	TRBV11-3	14	CASSSGLSYNEQFF
TRBD2	TRBV27	15	CASSLTSGRNNEQFF
TRBD2	TRBV7-8	14	CASSTSGGRGTQYF
.	TRBV10-3	15	CAISESFGIGAEQYF
.	TRBV20-1	10	CSVSTEVLYF
.	TRBV4-1	15	CASSQDLAGYSPLHF
.	TRBV19	12	CASSQLGETQYF
.	TRBV6-6	16	CASSPLARSTNEKLFF
TRBD2	TRBV4-3	17	CASSQDITSGRFGELFF
.	TRBV6-5	15	CASSYNSISNYGYTF
TRBD1	TRBV25-1	15	CASSELGQVYNEQFF
.	TRBV10-1	14	CASRQDRRAIEQFF
.	TRBV7-2	14	CASSLGGGGNEQFF
.	TRBV28	11	CASSLRFGYTF
.	TRBV6-1	14	CASSEAHGGETQYF
.	TRBV2	13	CASERQPNEKLFF
TRBD2	TRBV5-1	14	CASKSRTSVGEQFF
.	TRBV27	13	CASSLSRDYGYTF
.	TRBV10-2	13	CASVLAGADTQYF
TRBD2	TRBV5-1	15	CASSLGLAEVYEQYF
TRBD1	TRBV7-9	16	CASSPTGTGGGNTIYF
.	TRBV7-2	13	CASSNGGTGELFF
TRBD1	TRBV6-1	15	CASSDWTGSNQPQHF
.	TRBV5-1	13	CASSLGNGQPQHF
.	TRBV21-1	18	CASSTTDGSSGTYNEQFF
.	TRBV5-1	16	CASSSGRDLAKNIQYF
TRBD1	TRBV6-5	15	CASRPGQGDNEKLFF
.	TRBV19	15	CASSISGSGANVLTF